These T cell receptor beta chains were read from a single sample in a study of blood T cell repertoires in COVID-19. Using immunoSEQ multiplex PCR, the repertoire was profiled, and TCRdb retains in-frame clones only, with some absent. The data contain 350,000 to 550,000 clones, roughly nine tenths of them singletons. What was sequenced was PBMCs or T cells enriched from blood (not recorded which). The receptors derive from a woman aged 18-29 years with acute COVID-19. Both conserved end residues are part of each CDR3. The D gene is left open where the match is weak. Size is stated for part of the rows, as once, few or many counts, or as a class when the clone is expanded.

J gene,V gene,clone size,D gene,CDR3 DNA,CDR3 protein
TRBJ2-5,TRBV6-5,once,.,TGTGCCAGCAGTTACGACACCTTAGAGACCCAGTACTTC,CASSYDTLETQYF
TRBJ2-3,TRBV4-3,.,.,TGCGCCAGCAGCCAAGGATCGAGCGCCACAGATACGCAGTATTTT,CASSQGSSATDTQYF
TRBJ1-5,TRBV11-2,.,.,TGTGCCAGCAGCTTAGGGGCTTATCAGCCCCAGCATTTT,CASSLGAYQPQHF
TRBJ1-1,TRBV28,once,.,TGTGCCAGCAGTCTTACACACAGGGTGTGGACTGAAGCTTTCTTT,CASSLTHRVWTEAFF
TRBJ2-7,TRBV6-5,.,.,TGTGCCAGCAGTTACTCAGGGGTTCAGTACTTC,CASSYSGVQYF
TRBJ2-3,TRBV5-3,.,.,TGTGCCAGAAGCTTGAGGCTAGCAGGAGATACGCAGTATTTT,CARSLRLAGDTQYF
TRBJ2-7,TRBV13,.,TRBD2,TGTGCCAGCAGACAGCGGGACGCCGGATCCTACGAGCAGTACTTC,CASRQRDAGSYEQYF
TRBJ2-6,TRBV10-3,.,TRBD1,TGTGCCATCAGTAGCCGGGACAGGGATAACTCTGGGGCCAACGTCCTGACTTTC,CAISSRDRDNSGANVLTF
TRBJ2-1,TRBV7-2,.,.,TGTGCCAGCAGCTTAGCCCCTCCCAATGAGCAGTTCTTC,CASSLAPPNEQFF
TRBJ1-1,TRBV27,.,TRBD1,TGTGCCAGCGGACGACAGGGGGCTTTTTCGGTTGAAGCTTTCTTT,CASGRQGAFSVEAFF
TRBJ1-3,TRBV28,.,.,TGTGCCAGCGGTGGGACTGACACCATATATTTT,CASGGTDTIYF
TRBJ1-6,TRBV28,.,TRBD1,TGTGCCAGCAGTTTAATGGGGACAGTGAGCTCCTATAATTCACCCCTCCACTTT,CASSLMGTVSSYNSPLHF
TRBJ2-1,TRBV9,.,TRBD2,TGTGCCAGCAGCGTAGGCAAGCGGGGAGGCCAATTCAGCTCCTACAATGAGCAGTTCTTC,CASSVGKRGGQFSSYNEQFF
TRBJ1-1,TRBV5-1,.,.,TGCGCCAGCAGCCTACAGGGAAATGCAGCTTTCTTT,CASSLQGNAAFF
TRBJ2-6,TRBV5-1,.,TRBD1,TGCGCCAGCAGCTTGGGGGGGACAGAAGCTGGGGCCAACGTCCTGACTTTC,CASSLGGTEAGANVLTF
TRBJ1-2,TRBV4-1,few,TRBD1,TGCGCCAGCAGCCAAGCTTTGACAGGGGGATATGGCTACACCTTC,CASSQALTGGYGYTF
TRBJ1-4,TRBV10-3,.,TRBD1,TGTGCCACCACGGGACAGAGTAATGAAAAACTGTTTTTT,CATTGQSNEKLFF
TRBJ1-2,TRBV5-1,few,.,TGCGCCAGCAGCGCCGGGAGCTATGGCTACACCTTC,CASSAGSYGYTF
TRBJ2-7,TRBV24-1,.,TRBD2,TGTGCCACCAGTGATCCCGGGACTAGCGGGAGCTACGAGCAGTACTTC,CATSDPGTSGSYEQYF
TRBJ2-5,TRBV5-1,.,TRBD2,TGCGCCAGCAGTCGGGGGGAGGGCCAAGAGACCCAGTACTTC,CASSRGEGQETQYF
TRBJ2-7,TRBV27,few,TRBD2,TGTGCCAGCAGTTTATTGAGGGTCGCTAGCGGGAATAACGAGCAGTACTTC,CASSLLRVASGNNEQYF
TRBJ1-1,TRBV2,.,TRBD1,TGTGCCAGCAGTGAAGGGGGGACAGGGTTGAACACTGAAGCTTTCTTT,CASSEGGTGLNTEAFF
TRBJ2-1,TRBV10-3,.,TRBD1,TGTGCCACCATTGGACAGGGGGCTAACAATGAGCAGTTCTTC,CATIGQGANNEQFF
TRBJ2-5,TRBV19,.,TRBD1,TGTGCCAGTAGTCCGGGACAGGGGATAGAGACCCAGTACTTC,CASSPGQGIETQYF
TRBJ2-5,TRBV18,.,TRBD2,TGTGCCAGCTCACCAAAAGATACGGGACTAGCGGGAGTGCGGGAGACCCAGTACTTC,CASSPKDTGLAGVRETQYF